Given below is one T cell receptor beta chain in context. This specimen belongs to a study of blood T cell repertoires in COVID-19. Across the whole study: The cDNA or gDNA used as material had been derived from T cells, B-cell-depleted T cells, or PBMCs.

Per the study methods: Scientists estimated how many nucleated cells there were by amplifying reference gene primers. This table comes from immunoSEQ multiplex PCR, and its TCRdb copy is limited to in-frame clones, with some not included. Clonal size and the V and J genes are those of that table, whereas D and trimming came from the DNA. The sample records over 95,000 clones, roughly 84% being singletons. V shed 0 bases and J shed 3 bases, with 10 bases lying between them. The length of the CDR3 is 15 residues. Germline loops: CDR1 ENHRY, CDR2 SYGVKD. The sequenced material came from peripheral blood. This chain connects TRBV10-3 to TRBJ2-3; D is uncertain. This clonotype was sampled from a woman aged 55-70 years with acute or convalescent COVID-19. This chain's CDR3 is CAISESTLRTDTQYF. The DNA of the CDR3 is TGTGCCATCAGTGAGTCGACTCTAAGGACAGATACGCAGTATTTT.